A single T cell receptor beta chain is shown here with its context. Its antigen is undetermined. The data stem from a study of Ad26.COV2.S vaccination and SARS-CoV-2 variants. Study context: Participants got Ad26.COV2.S intramuscularly, once or twice 56 days apart.

Specified treatment: 15 to 20 received Ad26.COV2.S at low or high dose, single or two shots; several received placebo; per-sample allocation not given. Specimen acquisition occurred on day 63 following the initial vaccine or placebo injection. This vaccine is an Ad26 vector that expresses the Wuhan-strain SARS-CoV-2 spike. The V gene lost 0 bases and the J gene lost 7 bases, with 8 bases spanning the gap. The CDR3 consists of 14 residues. Per germline, CDR1 SGDLS and CDR2 YYNGEE. Libraries were prepared by immunoSEQ multiplex PCR; TCRdb keeps only in-frame clonotypes and omits some of them. Of about 350,000 clones in the sample, around 84% are singletons; the top ten hold about 3.3%. Overall study findings and caveats: The TCR-based breadth and depth measures might underestimate overall T cell responses. Participants given vaccine showed non-spike TCR breadth similar to that of placebo recipients.

The material sequenced was peripheral blood, taken in a trial of Ad26.COV2.S vaccine versus placebo. The sequence came from a person between 18 and 59 years old who received the Ad26.COV2.S COVID-19 vaccine or a placebo. This chain joins TRBV9 and TRBJ1-6; tentative D call: TRBD1 (6 bases). The CDR3 here is CASSVGQENSPLHF. The CDR3 nucleotides read TGTGCCAGCAGCGTAGGACAGGAAAATTCACCCCTCCACTTT.